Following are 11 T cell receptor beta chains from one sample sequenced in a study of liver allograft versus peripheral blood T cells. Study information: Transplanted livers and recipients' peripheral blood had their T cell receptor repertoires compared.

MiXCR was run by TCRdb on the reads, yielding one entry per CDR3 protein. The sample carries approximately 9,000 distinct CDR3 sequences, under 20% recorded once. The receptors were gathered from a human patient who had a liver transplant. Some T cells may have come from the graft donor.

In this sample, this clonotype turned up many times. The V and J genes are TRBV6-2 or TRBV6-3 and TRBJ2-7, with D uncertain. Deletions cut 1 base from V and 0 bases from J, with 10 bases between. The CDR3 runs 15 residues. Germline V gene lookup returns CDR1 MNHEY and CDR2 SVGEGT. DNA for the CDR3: TGTGCCAGCAGTTACTACAGTTTAAGCTCCTACGAGCAGTACTTC. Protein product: CASSYYSLSSYEQYF.

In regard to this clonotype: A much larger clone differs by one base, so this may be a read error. The CDR3 here is CARRNRDRSYEQYF. The CDR3 DNA is TGTGCCCGCAGAAACCGGGACAGGTCCTACGAGCAGTACTTC. The chain links TRBV7-2 to TRBJ2-7, with TRBD1 identical over 8 bases. This CDR3 comprises 14 residues. CDR1 and CDR2 (germline): SGHTA, FQGNSA.

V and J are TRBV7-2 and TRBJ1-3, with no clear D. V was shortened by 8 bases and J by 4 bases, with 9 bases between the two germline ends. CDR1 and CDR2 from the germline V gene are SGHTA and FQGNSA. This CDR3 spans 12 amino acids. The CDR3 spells CASAPQGNTIYF. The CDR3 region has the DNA TGTGCCAGCGCCCCCCAAGGAAACACCATATATTTT.

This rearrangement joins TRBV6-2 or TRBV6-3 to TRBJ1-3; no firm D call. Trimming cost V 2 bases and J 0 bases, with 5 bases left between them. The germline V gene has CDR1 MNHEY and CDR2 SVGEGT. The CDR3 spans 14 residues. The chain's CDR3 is CASSYHISGNTIYF. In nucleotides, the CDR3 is TGTGCCAGCAGTTACCACATCTCTGGAAACACCATATATTTT.

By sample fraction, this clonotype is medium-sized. The CDR3 loop reads CASSIRRGANGYTF. The CDR3 nucleotides read TGTGCCAGTAGTATCAGACGGGGGGCGAATGGCTACACCTTC. The genes are TRBV19 and TRBJ1-2, with D possibly being TRBD1 (6 bases). The germline V gene has CDR1 LNHDA and CDR2 SQIVND (reference sequence). The CDR3 length is 14 residues. Trimming stripped 3 bases from V and 6 bases from J, with 14 bases between.

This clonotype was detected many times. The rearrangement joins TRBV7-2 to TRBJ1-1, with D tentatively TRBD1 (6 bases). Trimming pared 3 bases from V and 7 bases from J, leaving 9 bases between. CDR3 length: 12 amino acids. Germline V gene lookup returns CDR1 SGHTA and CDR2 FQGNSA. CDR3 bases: TGTGCCAGCAGCTTCGACAGGATTGAAGCTTTCTTT. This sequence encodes CASSFDRIEAFF.

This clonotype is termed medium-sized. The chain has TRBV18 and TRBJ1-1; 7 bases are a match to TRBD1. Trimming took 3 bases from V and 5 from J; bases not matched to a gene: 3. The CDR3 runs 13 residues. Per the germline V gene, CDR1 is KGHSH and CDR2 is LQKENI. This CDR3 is CASSPRGQTEAFF. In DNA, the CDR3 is TGTGCCAGCTCACCGAGGGGGCAAACTGAAGCTTTCTTT.

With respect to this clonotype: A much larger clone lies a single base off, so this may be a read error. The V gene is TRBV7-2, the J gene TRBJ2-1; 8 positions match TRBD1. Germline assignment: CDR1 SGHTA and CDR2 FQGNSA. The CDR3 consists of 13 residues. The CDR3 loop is CASDTGGFNEQSF. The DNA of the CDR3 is TGTGCCAGCGATACAGGGGGTTTCAATGAGCAGTCCTTC.

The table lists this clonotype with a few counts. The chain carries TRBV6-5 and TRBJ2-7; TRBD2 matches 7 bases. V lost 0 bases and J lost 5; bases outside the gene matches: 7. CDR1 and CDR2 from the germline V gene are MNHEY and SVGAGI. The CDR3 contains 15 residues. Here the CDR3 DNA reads TGTGCCAGCAGTTACTCCCCAAAGGGAGGGAACGAGCAGTACTTC. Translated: CASSYSPKGGNEQYF.

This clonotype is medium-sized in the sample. The CDR3 DNA reads as TGTGCCAGCAGTTCGACAGACTCCTATGGCTACACCTTC. Protein: CASSSTDSYGYTF. The chain couples TRBV6-1 to TRBJ1-2; maybe TRBD1 (5 bases). The germline V gene has CDR1 MNHNS and CDR2 SASEGT. V lost 5 bases to trimming and J lost 4 bases, with 11 bases between them. The CDR3 is 13 residues long.

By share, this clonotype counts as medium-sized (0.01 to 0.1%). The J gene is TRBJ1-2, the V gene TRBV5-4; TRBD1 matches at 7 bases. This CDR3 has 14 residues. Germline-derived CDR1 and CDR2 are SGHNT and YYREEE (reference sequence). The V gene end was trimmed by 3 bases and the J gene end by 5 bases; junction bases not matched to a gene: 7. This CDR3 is CASSSGQTYYGYTF. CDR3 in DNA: TGTGCCAGCAGCTCGGGACAGACCTATTATGGCTACACCTTC. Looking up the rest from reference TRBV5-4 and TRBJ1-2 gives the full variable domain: ETGVTQSPTHLIKTRGQQVTLRCSSQSGHNTVSWYQQALGQGPQFIFQYYREEENGRGNFPPRFSGLQFPNYSSELNVNALELDDSALYLCASSSGQTYYGYTFGSGTRLTVV.